A selection of T cell receptor beta chains follows, all from one sample in a study of T cell responses to AZD1222 COVID-19 vaccine. Assay: immunoSEQ multiplex PCR; the TCRdb copy retains only in-frame clones and omits some. Counted here are more than 150,000 clones, around 92% occurring once; the ten biggest clones make up roughly 10%. Sequencing was performed on peripheral blood, taken on day 0 of AZD1222 vaccination. The receptors here all came from an adult in good health. CDR3s include the opening cysteine and the closing phenylalanine or tryptophan. D genes are given only for firm matches.

D gene	V gene	J gene	CDR3 DNA	CDR3 protein
-	TRBV28	TRBJ2-7	TGTGCCAGCAGTATATGGACAGTCTCCTACGAGCAGTACTTC	CASSIWTVSYEQYF
-	TRBV6-2/TRBV6-3	TRBJ2-7	TGTGCCAGCAGTTACGGTAGGAGCTCCTACGAGCAGTACTTC	CASSYGRSSYEQYF
-	TRBV5-4	TRBJ2-1	TGTGCCAGCAGCTTGGTGGGACCCTCCTACAATGAGCAGTTCTTC	CASSLVGPSYNEQFF
-	TRBV27	TRBJ2-1	TGTGCCAGCAGTTTCTGGAAGGACAATGAGCAGTTCTTC	CASSFWKDNEQFF
-	TRBV5-6	TRBJ2-1	TGTGCCAGCAGCCTACAGACAAATCAACGGGGACCTGAGCAGTTCTTC	CASSLQTNQRGPEQFF
-	TRBV30	TRBJ2-2	TGTGCCTGGAGTGTGTCAGGGTACACCGGGGAGCTGTTTTTT	CAWSVSGYTGELFF
-	TRBV15	TRBJ2-7	TGTGCCACCAGCAAGTCCCGGGCAGTCGGGTACGAGCAGTACTTC	CATSKSRAVGYEQYF
-	TRBV29-1	TRBJ1-1	TGCAGCGTTGTCGAGGCCGTGAACACTGAAGCTTTCTTT	CSVVEAVNTEAFF
TRBD1	TRBV7-9	TRBJ1-3	TGTGCCAGCAGACCGGACAGGGGGCAGGGAAACACCATATATTTT	CASRPDRGQGNTIYF
-	TRBV5-1	TRBJ2-7	TGCGCCAGCAGCTTGGATGGCAGGGGCTACGAGCAGTACTTC	CASSLDGRGYEQYF
TRBD2	TRBV7-9	TRBJ2-2	TGTGCCAGCAGCTTTCTAGCGGGCTCGGGCACCGGGGAGCTGTTTTTT	CASSFLAGSGTGELFF
-	TRBV7-9	TRBJ1-1	TGTGCCAGCAGCCCGAGGGGGGGGAGCACTGAAGCTTTCTTT	CASSPRGGSTEAFF
-	TRBV5-1	TRBJ2-1	TGCGCCAGCAGCTTGGGTTTAGGGGGACAAGCTTACAATGAGCAGTTCTTC	CASSLGLGGQAYNEQFF
TRBD2	TRBV7-9	TRBJ2-7	TGTGCCAGCAGCACCCGGACTAGCGGTTCTCCCTACGAGCAGTACTTC	CASSTRTSGSPYEQYF
-	TRBV7-9	TRBJ1-1	TGTGCCAGCACCCAGGGTTTAGTAGCTTTCTTT	CASTQGLVAFF
-	TRBV7-9	TRBJ2-7	TGTGCCAGCAGCTCGGCCCAAAAAGGTTACGAGCAGTACTTC	CASSSAQKGYEQYF